The next 26 T cell receptor beta chains were all read from a single sample in a study of vaccination and CD4 T cells after COVID-19. Treatment in this sample: approximately 9-day PBMC culture with coronavirus spike peptide pools or control peptides (ViraFEST assay). Harvesting of the unexposed donor's CD4+ T cells predated the COVID-19 pandemic (2011-2018). Cultured CD4+ T-cell DNA underwent Oncomine TCR Beta short-read sequencing. TCRdb reprocessed the PCR reads with MiXCR, giving one entry per CDR3 protein. Of fewer than 9,500 distinct CDR3 sequences listed, roughly 43% were seen once; the top ten hold 27%. For these receptors, no antigen is known. Sequencing was carried out using CD4+ T cells from blood, cultured in vitro. The receptors stem from a human donor in good health.

This chain links TRBV6-5 with TRBJ2-1, with TRBD1 matching 7 bases. Per germline, CDR1 MNHEY and CDR2 SVGAGI. V shed 0 bases and J 7 bases; nucleotides not matched to a gene: 6. CDR3 length: 15 amino acids. Here the CDR3 DNA reads TGTGCCAGCAGTTACTCCGGGACAGTCTTGAATGAGCAGTTCTTC. Its translation: CASSYSGTVLNEQFF.

The V call is TRBV6-2 or TRBV6-3, the J call TRBJ1-2, with D unclear. The V gene's germline CDR1 is MNHEY and CDR2 SVGEGT. CDR3 length equals 14 residues. V lost 2 bases, J lost 2 bases, and 9 bases lay in between. This chain's CDR3 is CASSYGQPNYGYTF. Written as DNA, the CDR3 is TGTGCCAGCAGTTACGGGCAGCCGAACTATGGCTACACCTTC.

This chain links TRBV28 with TRBJ2-7; TRBD2 matches at 10 bases. The germline CDR1 and CDR2 sequences are MDHEN and SYDVKM. Trimming took 8 bases from V and 3 from J; bases not matched to a gene: 13. The CDR3 loop spans 16 amino acids. The CDR3 DNA reads as TGTGCCAGCGGATCCCTAGCGGGGGTTGGTATCTACGAGCAGTACTTC. Encoded protein: CASGSLAGVGIYEQYF.

The table lists this clonotype with a few counts. The chain employs TRBV20-1 and TRBJ2-5; D is unresolved. Germline CDR1 and CDR2: DFQATT and SNEGSKA (reference sequence). CDR3 size: 12 residues. Trimming removed 1 base at V and 1 base at J, with 4 bases between. The CDR3 here is CSARVFQETQYF. CDR3 coding DNA: TGCAGTGCTAGAGTCTTCCAAGAGACCCAGTACTTC.

The rearrangement joins TRBV20-1 to TRBJ2-1; D is unresolved. The V and J ends lost 3 bases and 7 bases respectively, with 4 bases between them. Per the germline V gene, CDR1 is DFQATT and CDR2 is SNEGSKA (reference sequence). This CDR3 is 10 amino acids long. CDR3 sequence (DNA): TGCAGTGCTAGGGAGAATGAGCAGTTCTTC. This codes for CSARENEQFF.

The chain recombines TRBV27 with TRBJ1-5, with D perhaps matching TRBD1 (5 bases). Per germline, CDR1 MNHEY and CDR2 SMNVEV (reference sequence). Trimming took off 6 bases at V and 4 bases at J, with 16 bases between the two ends. CDR3 size: 15 residues. As DNA, the CDR3 is TGTGCCAGCAGGACAGTGGGACGGATAAATCAGCCCCAGCATTTT. Protein sequence: CASRTVGRINQPQHF.

The rearrangement links TRBV19 to TRBJ2-5; a weak D match, TRBD2 (6 bases). CDR1 and CDR2 (germline): LNHDA, SQIVND (reference sequence). This CDR3 is built from 17 residues. The V gene lost 3 bases and the J gene lost 2 bases, with 19 bases spanning the gap. CDR3 in amino acids: CASSMFGGRFSQETQYF. The CDR3 region has the DNA TGTGCCAGTAGTATGTTCGGGGGTCGTTTTTCGCAAGAGACCCAGTACTTC.

The rearrangement joins TRBV28 to TRBJ2-1; TRBD2 matches 11 bases. Germline trimming cut 2 bases from V and 10 bases from J; bases unmatched to any gene: 7. From germline, CDR1 is MDHEN and CDR2 SYDVKM. This CDR3 region has 15 residues. The CDR3 DNA reads as TGTGCCAGCAGTTTACAACTAGCGGGGGTCGGGGAGCAGTTCTTC. It is translated as CASSLQLAGVGEQFF.

J is TRBJ2-6 and V is TRBV5-1; D is unclear. Germline CDR1 is SGHRS and CDR2 is YFSETQ. Trimming left V 4 bases short and J 2 bases short, with 7 bases between. The CDR3 totals 14 residues. The CDR3 sequence is CASSPTPGANVLTF. CDR3 nucleotide sequence: TGCGCCAGCAGCCCGACGCCTGGGGCCAACGTCCTGACTTTC.

V is TRBV6-2 or TRBV6-3 and J is TRBJ2-7; possible D gene TRBD1, 6 bases. This CDR3 has 14 residues. The germline gives CDR1 MNHEY, CDR2 SVGEGT. The V end lost 5 bases, the J end lost 0 bases, and 11 bases lay between the germline ends. The CDR3 loop reads CASSQQGISYEQYF. The DNA for the CDR3 is TGTGCCAGCAGTCAACAGGGTATCTCCTACGAGCAGTACTTC.

The chain has TRBV29-1 and TRBJ2-6; D gene unclear. The ends were cut back, 4 bases at V and 0 bases at J, with 16 bases in the middle. CDR3 length equals 17 residues. CDR1 and CDR2 from the germline V gene are SQVTM and ANQGSEA. The CDR3 protein is CSVGPPPGYSGANVLTF. In DNA, the CDR3 is TGCAGCGTTGGCCCGCCTCCAGGTTACTCTGGGGCCAACGTCCTGACTTTC.

This clonotype was picked up one time. In DNA form, the CDR3 reads TGTGCCACCAGTGATGGGGGCTACCCAGATACGCAGTATTTT. Translation gives CATSDGGYPDTQYF. The chain recombines TRBV24-1 with TRBJ2-3; D perhaps matches TRBD1 (6 bases). Between the trimmed V and J ends, which lost 3 bases and 4 bases, there was a span of 10 bases. This CDR3 spans 14 amino acids. Germline values: CDR1 KGHDR, CDR2 SFDVKD.

This clonotype was detected only a few times. The chain couples TRBV4-1 to TRBJ1-5; TRBD1 aligns across 10 bases. This CDR3 region has 17 residues. Germline lookup yields CDR1 MGHRA and CDR2 YSYEKL. V shed 3 bases, J shed 2 bases, and the junction held 7 bases outside the gene matches. The CDR3 region is CASSQARDRGGNQPQHF. CDR3 in DNA: TGCGCCAGCAGCCAGGCCCGGGACAGGGGAGGCAATCAGCCCCAGCATTTT.

The J gene is TRBJ2-6, the V gene TRBV7-2; D may be TRBD1 (6 bases). The V gene's germline CDR1 is SGHTA and CDR2 FQGNSA. The CDR3 totals 18 residues. The ends were cut back, 3 bases at V and 0 bases at J, with 15 bases in the middle. The CDR3 nucleotides are TGTGCCAGCAGCTTGACCCCTTACAGGGCCTCTGGGGCCAACGTCCTGACTTTC. It yields the protein CASSLTPYRASGANVLTF. The variable domain in full, with the rest retrieved from reference TRBV7-2 and TRBJ2-6, is GAGVSQSPSNKVTEKGKDVELRCDPISGHTALYWYRQSLGQGLEFLIYFQGNSAPDKSGLPSDRFSAERTGGSVSTLTIQRTQQEDSAVYLCASSLTPYRASGANVLTFGAGSRLTVL.

This sequence joins TRBV10-3 and TRBJ2-2; 9 bases line up with TRBD2. Germline loops: CDR1 ENHRY, CDR2 SYGVKD. This CDR3 is built from 15 residues. J was trimmed by 4 bases and V by 6 bases; bases with no gene match: 6. The CDR3 sequence is CAIRPDSGSTGELFF. Written as DNA, the CDR3 is TGTGCCATCAGGCCCGATAGCGGGAGCACCGGGGAGCTGTTTTTT.

The chain recombines TRBV2 with TRBJ1-5, with no clear D. Germline V gives CDR1 SNHLY, CDR2 FYNNEI. Trimming removed 6 bases at V and 7 bases at J, with 19 bases between. This CDR3 region has 15 residues. This CDR3 reads CASSERRVLRQPQHF. In DNA form, the CDR3 reads TGTGCCAGCAGCGAAAGGAGGGTACTTCGCCAGCCCCAGCATTTT.

In its sample, this clonotype was seen a few times. The V gene is TRBV5-8, the J gene TRBJ2-3, with 13 bases matching TRBD2. CDR1 is SGHTS, CDR2 YDEGEE, per germline. The trim removed 4 bases at V and 6 bases at J, leaving 5 bases unmatched. The CDR3 is 15 amino acids. CDR3 bases: TGTGCCAGCAGCCTTGGACTAGCGGGAGACGATACGCAGTATTTT. Translated, it gives CASSLGLAGDDTQYF.

The chain is built from TRBV19 and TRBJ2-3; 10 bases map to TRBD2. V was clipped by 7 bases and J by 1 base; unmatched bases: 8. This CDR3 contains 16 residues. Germline loops: CDR1 LNHDA, CDR2 SQIVND (reference sequence). The CDR3 region is CASKSSGTSGTDTQYF. Here the CDR3 DNA reads TGTGCCAGTAAGAGTTCCGGGACTAGCGGCACAGATACGCAGTATTTT.

This clonotype was observed a single time. The gene calls are TRBV28 and TRBJ2-2; D gene ambiguous. Germline V gene data show CDR1 as MDHEN and CDR2 as SYDVKM. V lost 2 bases to trimming and J lost 8 bases, with 15 bases between them. The CDR3 length is 15 residues. CDR3 coding DNA: TGTGCCAGCAGTTTACCGCCTCCCAAACGTGGGGAGCTGTTTTTT. Protein: CASSLPPPKRGELFF. The full variable domain, with the rest looked up from reference TRBV28 and TRBJ2-2, is DVKVTQSSRYLVKRTGEKVFLECVQDMDHENMFWYRQDPGLGLRLIYFSYDVKMKEKGDIPEGYSVSREKKERFSLILESASTNQTSMYLCASSLPPPKRGELFFGEGSRLTVL.

This clonotype was recorded a few times. V usage is TRBV11-2 and J usage is TRBJ1-2; D unresolved. Looked up from germline, CDR1 is SGHAT and CDR2 is FQNNGV. V was pared by 1 base and J by 8 bases, with 11 bases between. The length of the CDR3 is 13 residues. The CDR3 loop is CASSLAGVEGYTF. The CDR3, as DNA: TGTGCCAGCAGCTTAGCCGGGGTAGAGGGCTACACCTTC.

The V call is TRBV12-3 or TRBV12-4, the J call TRBJ1-2; 7 positions agree with TRBD1. V lost 3 bases, J lost 7 bases, and 11 bases stayed unmatched. This CDR3 is 15 amino acids long. The CDR3, as DNA: TGTGCCAGCAGTTTCCTAGGGACAGCCCAGGGTGGCTACACCTTC. Translation: CASSFLGTAQGGYTF.

This clonotype was detected a few times. V is TRBV6-1 and J is TRBJ1-1, with D uncertain. CDR3 length equals 13 residues. With 7 bases removed from V and 1 base from J, the gap between germline ends came to 10 bases. Germline CDR1 MNHNS, CDR2 SASEGT. Here the CDR3 DNA reads TGTGCCAGCACCGAGGACGGGAACACTGAAGCTTTCTTT. It codes for CASTEDGNTEAFF.

This clonotype has a handful of counts. This chain connects TRBV12-3 or TRBV12-4 to TRBJ1-5; TRBD1 agrees at 9 bases. V lost 4 bases to trimming and J lost 7 bases; unmatched junction nucleotides: 5. This CDR3 region has 14 residues. Here the CDR3 reads CASSSGQGSQPQHF. As DNA, the CDR3 is TGTGCCAGCAGTTCGGGACAGGGATCCCAGCCCCAGCATTTT.

This clonotype was seen a handful of times. The rearrangement joins TRBV6-2 or TRBV6-3 to TRBJ1-1, with D possibly TRBD1 on 5 matching bases. V was clipped by 1 base and J by 7 bases, with 22 bases between them. Germline CDR1 and CDR2: MNHEY and SVGEGT. The CDR3 is 17 residues long. Written as DNA, the CDR3 is TGTGCCAGCAGTTACTTCTGGACGCGGCCAGGGTCGGGTGAAGCTTTCTTT. This gives the protein CASSYFWTRPGSGEAFF.

This clonotype was counted between two and nine times. The J gene is TRBJ2-4, the V gene TRBV7-8; D is unresolved. Germline V gives CDR1 SGHVS, CDR2 FQNEAQ. The ends were cut back, 3 bases at V and 6 bases at J, with 9 bases in the middle. The CDR3 runs to 13 residues. The CDR3 loop is CASSLGIRNIQYF. The CDR3 DNA sequence: TGTGCCAGCAGCTTGGGGATCCGAAACATTCAGTACTTC.

The chain recombines TRBV10-2 with TRBJ2-1; 11 positions match TRBD2. CDR1 and CDR2 from the germline V gene are WSHSY and SAAADI. V was clipped by 7 bases and J by 6 bases; unmatched bases: 5. The CDR3 consists of 14 residues. This CDR3 reads CASILAGAGNEQFF. CDR3 sequence (DNA): TGCGCCAGCATACTAGCGGGAGCGGGCAATGAGCAGTTCTTC.